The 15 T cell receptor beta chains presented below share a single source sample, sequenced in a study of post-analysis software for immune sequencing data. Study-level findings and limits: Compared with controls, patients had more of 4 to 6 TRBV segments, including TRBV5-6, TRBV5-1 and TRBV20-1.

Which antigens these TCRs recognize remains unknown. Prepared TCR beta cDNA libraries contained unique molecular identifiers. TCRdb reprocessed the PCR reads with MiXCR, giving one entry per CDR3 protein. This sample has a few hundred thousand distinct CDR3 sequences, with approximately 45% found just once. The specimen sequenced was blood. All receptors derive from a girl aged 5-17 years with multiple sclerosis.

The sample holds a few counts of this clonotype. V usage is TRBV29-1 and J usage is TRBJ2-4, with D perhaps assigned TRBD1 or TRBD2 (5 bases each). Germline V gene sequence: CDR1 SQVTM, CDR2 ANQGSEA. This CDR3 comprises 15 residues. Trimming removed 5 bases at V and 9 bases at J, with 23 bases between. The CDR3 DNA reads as TGCAGCGTTAGGGACCCCCAGGCAGGCTGGGGCATTCAGTACTTC. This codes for CSVRDPQAGWGIQYF.

The DNA for the CDR3 is TGCGCCAGCAGCTTGGGTCATAACAAAAACATTCAGTACTTC. Translating gives CASSLGHNKNIQYF. The chain couples TRBV5-1 to TRBJ2-4; no clear D gene. The CDR3 length is 14 residues. CDR1 is SGHRS and CDR2 is YFSETQ in the germline V gene. V dropped 0 bases and J dropped 3 bases, with 7 bases sitting between them.

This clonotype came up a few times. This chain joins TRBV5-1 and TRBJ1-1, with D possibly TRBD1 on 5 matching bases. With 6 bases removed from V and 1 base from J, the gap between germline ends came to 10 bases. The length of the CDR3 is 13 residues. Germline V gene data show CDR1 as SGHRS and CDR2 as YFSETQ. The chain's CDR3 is CASTTGPNTEAFF. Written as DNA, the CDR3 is TGCGCCAGCACAACAGGACCGAACACTGAAGCTTTCTTT.

CDR3 sequence (DNA): TGTGCCAGCAGTTCCCGGGGTCGAGAGCAGTACTTC. Protein sequence: CASSSRGREQYF. The rearrangement uses TRBV2 and TRBJ2-7, with D possibly TRBD2 on 5 matching bases. The CDR3 has 12 residues. Looked up from germline, CDR1 is SNHLY and CDR2 is FYNNEI. Trimming took 5 bases from V and 7 from J, leaving 12 bases between them.

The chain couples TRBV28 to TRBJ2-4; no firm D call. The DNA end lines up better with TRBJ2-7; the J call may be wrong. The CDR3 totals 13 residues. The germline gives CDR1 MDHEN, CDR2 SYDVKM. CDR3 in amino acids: CASSLTSVYEQYF. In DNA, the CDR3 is TGTGCCAGCAGTTTAACTTCCGTCTACGAGCAGTACTTC.

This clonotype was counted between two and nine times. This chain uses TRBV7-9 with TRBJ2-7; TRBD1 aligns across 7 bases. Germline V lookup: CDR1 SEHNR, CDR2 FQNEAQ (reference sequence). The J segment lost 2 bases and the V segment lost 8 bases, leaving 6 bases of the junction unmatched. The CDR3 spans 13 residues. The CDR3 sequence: CASGRGQTYEQYF. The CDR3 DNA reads TGTGCCAGCGGTCGGGGACAGACCTACGAGCAGTACTTC.

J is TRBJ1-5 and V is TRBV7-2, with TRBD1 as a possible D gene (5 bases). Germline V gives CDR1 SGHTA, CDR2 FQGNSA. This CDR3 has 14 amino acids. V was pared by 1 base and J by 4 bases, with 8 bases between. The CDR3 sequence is CASSLEQGNQPQHF. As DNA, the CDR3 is TGTGCCAGCAGCTTAGAGCAGGGAAATCAGCCCCAGCATTTT.

Here the CDR3 DNA reads TGTGCCAGCAGTCGGACAGGGGATGCCAATCAGCCCCAGCATTTT. Protein: CASSRTGDANQPQHF. This chain uses TRBV6-1 with TRBJ1-5; TRBD1 aligns across 9 bases. The germline CDR1 and CDR2 sequences are MNHNS and SASEGT. V shed 5 bases, J shed 3 bases, and the junction held 5 bases outside the gene matches. The CDR3 spans 15 residues.

Here the CDR3 DNA reads TGTGCCAGCAGTTTAAGTAGGGACAACCCCTACGAGCAGTACTTC. Its translation: CASSLSRDNPYEQYF. The chain uses TRBV28 and TRBJ2-4; D might be TRBD1 (6 bases). The J call could be wrong; TRBJ2-7 is a better fit for the DNA end. Germline lookup yields CDR1 MDHEN and CDR2 SYDVKM. This CDR3 is built from 15 residues.

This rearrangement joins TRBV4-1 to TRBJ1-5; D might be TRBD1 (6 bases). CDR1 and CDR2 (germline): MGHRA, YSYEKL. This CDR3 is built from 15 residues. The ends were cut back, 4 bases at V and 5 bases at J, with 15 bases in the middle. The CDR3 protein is CASSPVLGGDQPQHF. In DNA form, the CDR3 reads TGCGCCAGCAGCCCGGTTTTAGGGGGAGATCAGCCCCAGCATTTT.

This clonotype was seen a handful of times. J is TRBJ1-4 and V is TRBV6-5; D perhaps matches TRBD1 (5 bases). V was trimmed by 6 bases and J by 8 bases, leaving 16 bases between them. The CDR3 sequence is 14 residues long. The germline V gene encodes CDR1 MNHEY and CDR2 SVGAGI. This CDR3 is CASSSAGGSEKLFF. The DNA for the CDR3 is TGTGCCAGCAGCTCCGCGGGGGGTAGCGAAAAACTGTTTTTT.

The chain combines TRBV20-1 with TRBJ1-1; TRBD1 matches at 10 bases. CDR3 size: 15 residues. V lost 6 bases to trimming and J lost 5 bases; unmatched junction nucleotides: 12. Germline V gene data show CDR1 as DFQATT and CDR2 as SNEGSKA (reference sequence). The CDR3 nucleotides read TGCAGTGCCCCTGACAGGGGGCGGAAGGGAACTGAAGCTTTCTTT. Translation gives CSAPDRGRKGTEAFF.

The CDR3, as DNA: TGCAGCGTTGAGTTCCCCGGGAGCTACGAGCAGTACTTC. Its translation is CSVEFPGSYEQYF. This chain joins TRBV29-1 and TRBJ2-7; possible D gene TRBD2, 6 bases. The germline V gene has CDR1 SQVTM and CDR2 ANQGSEA. CDR3 length equals 13 residues. Trimming took off 3 bases at V and 3 bases at J, with 12 bases between the two ends.

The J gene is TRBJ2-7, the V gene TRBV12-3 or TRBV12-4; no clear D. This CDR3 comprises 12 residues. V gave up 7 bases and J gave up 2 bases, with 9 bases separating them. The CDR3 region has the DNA TGTGCCAGCACCATTTCGGCCTACGAGCAGTACTTC. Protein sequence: CASTISAYEQYF.

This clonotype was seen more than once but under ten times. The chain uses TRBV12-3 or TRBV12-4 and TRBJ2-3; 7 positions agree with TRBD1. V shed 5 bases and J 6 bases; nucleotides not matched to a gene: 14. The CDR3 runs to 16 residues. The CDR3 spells CASSPLRTGARDTQYF. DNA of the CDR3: TGTGCCAGCAGTCCTCTCAGGACAGGTGCTCGCGATACGCAGTATTTT.